This T cell receptor (beta chain) was observed in a study of vaccination and CD4 T cells after COVID-19. Once obtained from cultured CD4+ T cells, the DNA was sequenced using the Oncomine TCR Beta short-read assay. From the PCR reads, TCRdb called clonotypes with MiXCR, one entry per CDR3 protein. The table shows some 4,400 distinct CDR3 sequences, with approximately 40% occurring only once. Documented treatment: approximately 11-day PBMC culture with coronavirus spike peptide pools or control peptides (ViraFEST assay). Per the germline V gene, CDR1 is DFQATT and CDR2 is SNEGSKA (reference sequence). V was trimmed by 3 bases and J by 3 bases, leaving 1 base between them. CDR3 length: 10 residues. Concerning this clonotype itself: Its cognate antigen is unknown.

V is TRBV20-1 and J is TRBJ2-3; no clear D. The sample taken for sequencing was CD4+ T cells from blood, cultured in vitro. The origin of this receptor is a human donor who had recovered from COVID-19. The CDR3 loop reads CSASTDTQYF. The CDR3 DNA is TGCAGTGCTAGTACAGATACGCAGTATTTT.